This entry describes one T cell receptor beta chain. This sample is drawn from a study of response to subunit inactivated influenza vaccine. The CDR3 consists of 18 residues. V shed 0 bases, J shed 4 bases, and the junction held 8 bases outside the gene matches. Germline lookup yields CDR1 LNHNV and CDR2 YYDKDF (reference sequence). TCRdb re-called the RT-PCR reads with MiXCR, one entry per CDR3 protein. The table has about 700,000 distinct CDR3 sequences, around 14% seen once. The chain is built from TRBV15 and TRBJ2-6; TRBD1 agrees at 8 bases. This material consisted of PBMCs from blood, taken approximately 15 days before vaccination. This receptor was taken from a man aged 50-59 years who received an inactivated influenza vaccine. Written as DNA, the CDR3 is TGTGCCACCAGCAGAGACAGGGGGCGGTTTTCGGGGGCCAACGTCCTGACTTTC. Its protein is CATSRDRGRFSGANVLTF.